The entry that follows covers one T cell receptor (beta chain) sequence. Germline loops: CDR1 SGHAT, CDR2 FQDESV (reference sequence). The CDR3 covers 15 residues. J was trimmed by 6 bases and V by 5 bases; bases with no gene match: 10. The data originate from a study of cytomegalovirus exposure and HLA in healthy donors. Study background: Researchers found that roughly 81% of over 350 genotyped donors fell within the Caucasian-associated ancestry cluster.

PCR involved 60 Vbeta and 13 Jbeta primers. Methods used by the authors: Later, an analysis found some 80 million unique TCR beta chains, and 9.5 million to 12 million of these were shared. Profiled with immunoSEQ multiplex PCR; TCRdb holds only in-frame clones, not every one. From that table come the V and J calls and clone size; the DNA was used to work out D and trimming. This sample has some 100,000 clones, with around 75% found just once. This receptor was obtained from a woman younger than 35 in good health and CMV-seropositive. Sequencing input: PBMCs. The genes are TRBV11-1 and TRBJ1-1; TRBD1 matches at 9 bases. CDR3 amino acids: CASSVQGAGTAEAFF. The CDR3 nucleotides are TGTGCCAGCAGCGTACAGGGGGCTGGGACCGCTGAAGCTTTCTTT.